The T cell receptor beta chain under discussion was sequenced for a study of high-grade serous ovarian cancer treatment subgroups. The V and J ends lost 4 bases and 9 bases, in that order; junction bases with no gene match: 12. This CDR3 has 16 residues. Germline assignment: CDR1 ENHRY and CDR2 SYGVKD. This table comes from immunoSEQ multiplex PCR, and its TCRdb copy is limited to in-frame clones, with some not included. The sample holds under 7,000 clones, more than 75% seen once. Tumor tissue was taken before any definitive surgery or chemotherapy was given. What was sequenced was tumor tissue. The TCR was taken from a human donor with high-grade serous ovarian cancer. The V call is TRBV10-3, the J call TRBJ1-6; 7 bases line up with TRBD1. CDR3 nucleotides: TGTGCCATCAGTGCGGGACAGACGACGAGGAGTTCACCCCTCCACTTT. Its translation is CAISAGQTTRSSPLHF.